A single sample is the source of the 16 T cell receptor beta chains below, sequenced in a study of Tregs in tolerant kidney transplant recipients. Sequencing was performed with immunoSEQ multiplex PCR; in TCRdb, only in-frame clones are kept and a portion is missing. The repertoire includes around 120,000 clones, 92% of them detected once, and more than 0.45% sits in the top ten. Material: CD4+ T cells from blood. These receptors were collected from a human donor in good health.

The chain recombines TRBV30 with TRBJ2-3, with 10 bases that match TRBD1. V lost 0 bases to trimming and J lost 3 bases; unmatched junction nucleotides: 6. The CDR3 contains 16 residues. In germline, CDR1 is GTSNPN, CDR2 SVGIG (reference sequence). CDR3 sequence (DNA): TGTGCCTGGAGTGTAGGTGGGACAGGGGAGACAGATACGCAGTATTTT. Its translation is CAWSVGGTGETDTQYF.

The chain couples TRBV7-8 to TRBJ2-7; no reliable D call. CDR1 and CDR2 from the germline V gene are SGHVS and FQNEAQ. The ends were cut back, 0 bases at V and 0 bases at J, with 9 bases in the middle. The CDR3 sequence is 15 residues long. DNA of the CDR3: TGTGCCAGCAGCTTAGCTGGTCCGCACTCCTACGAGCAGTACTTC. This sequence encodes CASSLAGPHSYEQYF. Variable domain in full (rest from reference TRBV7-8 and TRBJ2-7): GAGVSQSPRYKVAKRGQDVALRCDPISGHVSLFWYQQALGQGPEFLTYFQNEAQLDKSGLPSDRFFAERPEGSVSTLKIQRTQQEDSAVYLCASSLAGPHSYEQYFGPGTRLTVT.

The chain has TRBV18 and TRBJ2-5, with TRBD1 matching over 8 bases. V dropped 4 bases and J dropped 3; count of bases not matched to a gene: 4. CDR1 and CDR2 from the germline V gene are KGHSH and LQKENI. The CDR3 loop spans 14 amino acids. CDR3: CASSLDRAEETQYF. DNA of the CDR3: TGTGCCAGCTCACTGGACAGGGCCGAAGAGACCCAGTACTTC. The full variable domain, rest sourced from reference TRBV18 and TRBJ2-5, is NAGVMQNPRHLVRRRGQEARLRCSPMKGHSHVYWYRQLPEEGLKFMVYLQKENIIDESGMPKERFSAEFPKEGPSILRIQQVVRGDSAAYFCASSLDRAEETQYFGPGTRLLVL.

V usage is TRBV29-1 and J usage is TRBJ2-2; D possibly corresponds to TRBD2 (6 bases). The CDR3 consists of 15 residues. V lost 0 bases and J lost 3, with 11 bases in between. The germline V gene encodes CDR1 SQVTM and CDR2 ANQGSEA. The CDR3 sequence: CSVEDSSVHTGELFF. The CDR3 bases are TGCAGCGTTGAAGACTCTAGCGTCCACACCGGGGAGCTGTTTTTT.

The chain has TRBV7-6 and TRBJ1-1, with 9 bases identical to TRBD1. Germline CDR1 is SGHVS and CDR2 is FNYEAQ. The junction had 7 bases not matched to a gene; V was cut back by 6 bases and J by 11 bases. The CDR3 covers 12 residues. For the CDR3, the DNA is TGTGCCAGCAGGGGACAGGGCGGTGGTGCTTTCTTT. This sequence encodes CASRGQGGGAFF.

The chain carries TRBV6-6 and TRBJ2-7, with D perhaps TRBD1 (6 bases). Trimming cost V 7 bases and J 2 bases, with 12 bases left between them. The CDR3 totals 13 residues. From germline, CDR1 is MNHNY and CDR2 SVGAGI (reference sequence). CDR3 sequence: CASTATGTYEQYF. The CDR3, as DNA: TGTGCCAGCACTGCGACAGGAACCTACGAGCAGTACTTC.

The rearrangement links TRBV7-2 to TRBJ2-3; D unclear. Looked up from germline, CDR1 is SGHTA and CDR2 is FQGNSA. V was clipped by 1 base and J by 7 bases, with 15 bases between them. This CDR3 region has 15 residues. This CDR3 reads CASSLGGTRSHTQYF. The CDR3, as DNA: TGTGCCAGCAGCTTAGGGGGTACACGTTCACATACGCAGTATTTT. The full variable domain, with the rest looked up from reference TRBV7-2 and TRBJ2-3, is GAGVSQSPSNKVTEKGKDVELRCDPISGHTALYWYRQSLGQGLEFLIYFQGNSAPDKSGLPSDRFSAERTGGSVSTLTIQRTQQEDSAVYLCASSLGGTRSHTQYFGPGTRLTVL.

The V call is TRBV14, the J call TRBJ1-2; the D gene is possibly TRBD1 (5 bases). Per germline, CDR1 SGHDN and CDR2 FVKESK. V lost 0 bases to trimming and J lost 6 bases, with 11 bases between them. The CDR3 length is 14 residues. The CDR3 reads CASSQERTMNGYTF. In nucleotides, the CDR3 is TGTGCCAGCAGCCAAGAGCGGACAATGAATGGCTACACCTTC.

The chain uses TRBV19 and TRBJ2-2; no firm D call. CDR3 length: 15 residues. Germline CDR1 LNHDA, CDR2 SQIVND (reference sequence). Trimming pared 8 bases from V and 3 bases from J, leaving 16 bases between. Here the CDR3 reads CASVKATNYTGELFF. In DNA, the CDR3 is TGTGCCAGTGTGAAAGCGACCAACTACACCGGGGAGCTGTTTTTT.

The rearrangement links TRBV2 to TRBJ1-2, with unresolved D. V gave up 9 bases and J gave up 1 base, with 3 bases separating them. Germline CDR1 and CDR2: SNHLY and FYNNEI. This CDR3 spans 10 amino acids. CDR3 in DNA: TGTGCCAGGAGTAACTATGGCTACACCTTC. This gives the protein CARSNYGYTF.

This chain connects TRBV21-1 to TRBJ2-7; TRBD2 reflects the table's D call only, with no check against the DNA. TRBV21-1 is a known pseudogene. This CDR3 is 14 amino acids long. As DNA, the CDR3 is TGTGCCAGCAGCAAGGCCGGGATCCCCTACGAGCAGTACTTC. This sequence encodes CASSKAGIPYEQYF.

This chain connects TRBV6-1 to TRBJ2-5; TRBD1 agrees at 8 bases. The ends lost 4 bases at V and 6 bases at J; junction bases unmatched: 4. This CDR3 has 13 amino acids. In germline, CDR1 is MNHNS, CDR2 SASEGT. The CDR3 reads CASSGDRPQTQYF. The DNA for the CDR3 is TGTGCCAGCAGTGGGGACAGGCCCCAGACCCAGTACTTC.

The V call is TRBV6-6, the J call TRBJ2-1, with 11 bases aligning to TRBD2. The CDR3 covers 15 residues. The V gene end was trimmed by 0 bases and the J gene end by 9 bases; junction bases not matched to a gene: 4. Germline CDR1 MNHNY, CDR2 SVGAGI (reference sequence). The CDR3: CASSYSSGGAGEQFF. DNA for the CDR3: TGTGCCAGCAGTTACTCTAGCGGGGGGGCCGGTGAGCAGTTCTTC.

The gene calls are TRBV6-5 and TRBJ2-7, with D uncertain. The germline V gene encodes CDR1 MNHEY and CDR2 SVGAGI. CDR3 length equals 12 residues. V was pared by 4 bases and J by 3 bases, with 7 bases between. The CDR3 is CASSSTVYEQYF. In DNA form, the CDR3 reads TGTGCCAGCAGTTCTACAGTCTACGAGCAGTACTTC.

CDR3: CASSLSGDDTEAFF. In DNA, the CDR3 is TGTGCCAGCAGCTTATCAGGGGACGACACTGAAGCTTTCTTT. The V and J genes are TRBV11-2 and TRBJ1-1; D might be TRBD1 (6 bases). This CDR3 has 14 amino acids. Germline V gene lookup returns CDR1 SGHAT and CDR2 FQNNGV. Trimming left V 2 bases short and J 3 bases short, with 10 bases between.

This clone was seen a single time. This rearrangement joins TRBV6-4 to TRBJ1-1; tentatively, D is TRBD1 (5 bases). Trimming pared 5 bases from V and 4 bases from J, leaving 11 bases between. The CDR3 covers 13 residues. CDR1 MRHNA and CDR2 SNTAGT come from the germline V gene. CDR3 amino acids: CASSWGPRTEAFF. The CDR3 region has the DNA TGTGCCAGCAGTTGGGGACCGCGCACTGAAGCTTTCTTT.